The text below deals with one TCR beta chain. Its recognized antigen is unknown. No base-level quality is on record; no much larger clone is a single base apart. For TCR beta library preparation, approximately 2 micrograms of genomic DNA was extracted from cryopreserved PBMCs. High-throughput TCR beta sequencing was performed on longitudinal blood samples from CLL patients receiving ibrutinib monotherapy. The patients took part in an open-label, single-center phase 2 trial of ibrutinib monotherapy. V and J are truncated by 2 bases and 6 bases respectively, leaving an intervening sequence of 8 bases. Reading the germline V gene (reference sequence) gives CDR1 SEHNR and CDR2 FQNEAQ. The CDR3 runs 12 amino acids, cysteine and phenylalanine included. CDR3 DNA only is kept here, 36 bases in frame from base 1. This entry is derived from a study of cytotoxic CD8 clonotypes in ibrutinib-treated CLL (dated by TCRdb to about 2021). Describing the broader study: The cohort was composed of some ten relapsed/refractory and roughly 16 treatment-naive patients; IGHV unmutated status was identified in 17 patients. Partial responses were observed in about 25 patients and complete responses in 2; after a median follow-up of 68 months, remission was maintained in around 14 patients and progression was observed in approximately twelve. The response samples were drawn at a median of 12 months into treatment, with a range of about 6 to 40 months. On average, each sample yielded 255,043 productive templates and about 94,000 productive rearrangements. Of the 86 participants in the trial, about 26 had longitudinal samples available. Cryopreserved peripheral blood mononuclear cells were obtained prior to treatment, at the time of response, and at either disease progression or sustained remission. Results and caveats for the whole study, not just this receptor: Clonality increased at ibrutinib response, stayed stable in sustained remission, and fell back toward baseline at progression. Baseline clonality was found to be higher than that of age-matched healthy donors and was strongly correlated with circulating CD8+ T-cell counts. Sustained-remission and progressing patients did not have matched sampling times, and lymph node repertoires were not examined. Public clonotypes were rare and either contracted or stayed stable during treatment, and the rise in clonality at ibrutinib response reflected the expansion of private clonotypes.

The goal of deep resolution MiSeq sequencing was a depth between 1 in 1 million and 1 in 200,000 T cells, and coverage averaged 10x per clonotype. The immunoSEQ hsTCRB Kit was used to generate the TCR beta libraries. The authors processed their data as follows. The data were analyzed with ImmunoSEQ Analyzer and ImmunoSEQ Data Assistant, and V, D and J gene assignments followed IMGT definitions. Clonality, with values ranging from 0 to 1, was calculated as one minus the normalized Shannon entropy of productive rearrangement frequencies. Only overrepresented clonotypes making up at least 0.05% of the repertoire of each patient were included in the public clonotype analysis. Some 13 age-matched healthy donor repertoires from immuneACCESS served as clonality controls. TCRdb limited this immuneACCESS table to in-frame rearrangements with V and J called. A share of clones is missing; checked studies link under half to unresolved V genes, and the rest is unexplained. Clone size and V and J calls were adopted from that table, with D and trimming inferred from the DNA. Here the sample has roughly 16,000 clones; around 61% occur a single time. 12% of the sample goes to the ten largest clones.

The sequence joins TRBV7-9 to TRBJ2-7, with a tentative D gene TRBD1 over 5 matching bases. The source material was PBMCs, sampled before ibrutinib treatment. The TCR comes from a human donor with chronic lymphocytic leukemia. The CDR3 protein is CASSLRGSEQYF. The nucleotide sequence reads TGTGCCAGCAGCTTAAGGGGTTCCGAGCAGTACTTC.